The 3 T cell receptor beta chains reported below all come from one sample, sequenced in a study of blood T cell repertoires in COVID-19. Sequenced by immunoSEQ multiplex PCR; TCRdb stores in-frame clones only, minus some. In the table there are 130,000 or so clones, roughly 89% of which are singletons. The sample consisted of peripheral blood. The receptors were gathered from a man aged 30-40 years with COVID-19, enrolled during active disease.

V is TRBV11-2 and J is TRBJ2-2; perhaps TRBD2 as D (5 bases). The CDR3 runs 15 residues. The germline V gene has CDR1 SGHAT and CDR2 FQNNGV. Between the trimmed V and J ends, which lost 5 bases and 4 bases, there was a span of 14 bases. As DNA, the CDR3 is TGTGCCAGCAGCCTTCTGGGCGCGGGCACCGGGGAGCTGTTTTTT. It specifies CASSLLGAGTGELFF.

The chain employs TRBV5-1 and TRBJ2-7; 7 bases fit TRBD1. Germline values: CDR1 SGHRS, CDR2 YFSETQ. After removal of 0 bases from V and 7 bases from J, the junction contained 10 bases not matched to a gene. The CDR3 length is 15 residues. This chain's CDR3 is CASSLEPDRVGEQYF. The CDR3, as DNA: TGCGCCAGCAGCTTGGAGCCTGACAGGGTGGGGGAGCAGTACTTC.

The genes are TRBV29-1 and TRBJ2-7; 8 nucleotides align to TRBD2. V trimming: 5 bases; J trimming: 5 bases; junction bases outside the gene matches: 8. CDR1 and CDR2 (germline): SQVTM, ANQGSEA. The CDR3 length is 13 residues. This CDR3 is CSVLRTSSHEQYF. The CDR3 coding sequence is TGCAGCGTTTTGCGGACTAGCAGCCACGAGCAGTACTTC.